This TCR beta chain was recovered during a study of type 1 regulatory T cells. Study in general: An in vitro protocol generated T-allo10, a Tr1-enriched, alloantigen-specific CD4 T cell product.

Germline values: CDR1 MNHEY, CDR2 SMNVEV (reference sequence). Trimming pared 3 bases from V and 1 base from J, leaving 8 bases between. The CDR3 has 14 residues. TCRdb re-called the reads with MiXCR, one entry per CDR3 protein. The sample has over 90,000 distinct CDR3 sequences, roughly 30% seen once. This chain joins TRBV27 and TRBJ2-3; no clear D gene. This clonotype was obtained from a human donor in good health. Sequencing input: CD4+ T cells, either the whole sample or a sorted fraction (not recorded which). Here the CDR3 DNA reads TGTGCCAGCAGTTTTTTGCCCGGCACAGATACGCAGTATTTT. Protein product: CASSFLPGTDTQYF.